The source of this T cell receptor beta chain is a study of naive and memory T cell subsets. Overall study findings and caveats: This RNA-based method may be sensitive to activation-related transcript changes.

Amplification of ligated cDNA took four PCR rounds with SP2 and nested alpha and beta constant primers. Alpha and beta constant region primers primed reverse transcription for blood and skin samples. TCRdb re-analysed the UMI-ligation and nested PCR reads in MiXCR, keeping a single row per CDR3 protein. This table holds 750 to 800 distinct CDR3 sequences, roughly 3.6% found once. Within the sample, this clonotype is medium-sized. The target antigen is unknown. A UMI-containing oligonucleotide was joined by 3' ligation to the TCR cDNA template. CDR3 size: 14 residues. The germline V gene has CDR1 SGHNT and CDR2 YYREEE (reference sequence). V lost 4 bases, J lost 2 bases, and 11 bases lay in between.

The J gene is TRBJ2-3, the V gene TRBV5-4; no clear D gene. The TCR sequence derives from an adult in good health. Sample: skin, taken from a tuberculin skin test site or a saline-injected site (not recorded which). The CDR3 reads CASSTEKFTDTQYF. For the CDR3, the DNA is TGTGCCAGCAGCACCGAGAAGTTCACAGATACGCAGTATTTT.